This TCR beta chain was recorded in a study of human versus mouse CDR3 diversity and MHC coevolution. The data were produced by immunoSEQ multiplex PCR, yet TCRdb's version contains in-frame clones alone and is incomplete. The sample consists of over 60,000 clones, around 90% of them appearing once. Trimming took off 1 base at V and 0 bases at J, with 17 bases between the two ends. The CDR3 consists of 17 residues. CDR1 is GTSNPN, CDR2 SVGIG, per germline (reference sequence). This TCR was sampled from a person between 25 and 69 years old in good health. The chain links TRBV30 to TRBJ2-3, with D possibly TRBD1 on 5 matching bases. The sample comprised naive CD4+ T cells from blood. As to subset: CD45RO-negative CD62L-positive naive CD4 T cells. CDR3: CAWSGQKLAPSTDTQYF. The CDR3 nucleotides read TGTGCCTGGAGTGGACAGAAACTTGCACCTAGCACAGATACGCAGTATTTT. Drawing the rest from reference TRBV30 and TRBJ2-3, the complete variable domain is SQTIHQWPATLVQPVGSPLSLECTVEGTSNPNLYWYRQAAGRGLQLLFYSVGIGQISSEVPQNLSASRPQDRQFILSSKKLLLSDSGFYLCAWSGQKLAPSTDTQYFGPGTRLTVL.